Listed below are T cell receptor beta chains from one sample, sequenced in a study of blood T cells in healthy people across ages. A single record per CDR3 protein comes from TCRdb applying MiXCR to the 5' RACE reads. The sample consists of around 1,800,000 distinct CDR3 sequences, 35% to 50% of them appearing once. The material sequenced was blood. These receptors were taken from a human donor in good health. CDR3s include the opening cysteine and the closing phenylalanine or tryptophan. A D gene is named only where the DNA matches it firmly. A row's size may be missing; if present it is once, few, many or a size class.

d_gene: NA; j_gene: TRBJ1-2; abundance: NA; v_gene: TRBV7-2; CDR3nt: TGTACCAGCAGCTTAGCTATCTCGATCTATGGCTACACCTTC; CDR3aa: CTSSLAISIYGYTF
d_gene: NA; j_gene: TRBJ1-4; abundance: NA; v_gene: TRBV6-5; CDR3nt: TGTGCCAGCAGTTACTCCACACATGAAAAACTGTTTTTT; CDR3aa: CASSYSTHEKLFF
d_gene: NA; j_gene: TRBJ2-3; abundance: NA; v_gene: TRBV29-1; CDR3nt: TGCAGCGTTGAGGGGCCGCTCGTCACAGATACGCAGTATTTT; CDR3aa: CSVEGPLVTDTQYF
d_gene: TRBD1; j_gene: TRBJ1-1; abundance: once; v_gene: TRBV29-1; CDR3nt: TGCAGCGTTGAGGGTAGGGCCAGGGGGTCAGCTTTCTTT; CDR3aa: CSVEGRARGSAFF
d_gene: NA; j_gene: TRBJ2-7; abundance: NA; v_gene: TRBV6-6; CDR3nt: TGTGCCAGCAGTTACTCTTTCACGGGGGCGGACGAGCAGTACTTC; CDR3aa: CASSYSFTGADEQYF
d_gene: NA; j_gene: TRBJ2-5; abundance: few; v_gene: TRBV15; CDR3nt: TGTGCCACCAGCAGAGTTCTTAGTACTTTGCAAGAGACCCAGTACTTC; CDR3aa: CATSRVLSTLQETQYF
d_gene: NA; j_gene: TRBJ2-1; abundance: NA; v_gene: TRBV5-1; CDR3nt: TGCGCCAGCAGACCCGGACTAATCTACAATGAGCAGTTCTTC; CDR3aa: CASRPGLIYNEQFF
d_gene: NA; j_gene: TRBJ1-2; abundance: once; v_gene: TRBV6-6; CDR3nt: TGTGCCAGCAGTGGGCTTTTAGGCGGGAACTATGGCTACACCTTC; CDR3aa: CASSGLLGGNYGYTF
d_gene: NA; j_gene: TRBJ1-2; abundance: NA; v_gene: TRBV3-1; CDR3nt: TGTGCCAGCAGCCAAGGAGCGACGGGGAACTATGGCTACACCTTC; CDR3aa: CASSQGATGNYGYTF
d_gene: NA; j_gene: TRBJ2-7; abundance: few; v_gene: TRBV20-1; CDR3nt: TGCAGTGCTCGCCGGGACGGAACCTACGAGCAGTACTTC; CDR3aa: CSARRDGTYEQYF
d_gene: NA; j_gene: TRBJ1-1; abundance: once; v_gene: TRBV2; CDR3nt: TGTGCCAGCCAGGACCGACTATCTGAAGCTTTCTTT; CDR3aa: CASQDRLSEAFF
d_gene: NA; j_gene: TRBJ2-4; abundance: NA; v_gene: TRBV2; CDR3nt: TGTGCCAGCAGTGATCCCTACTTAGCCAAAAACATTCAGTACTTC; CDR3aa: CASSDPYLAKNIQYF
d_gene: NA; j_gene: TRBJ2-4; abundance: NA; v_gene: TRBV28; CDR3nt: TGTGCCAGCAGTTCGGTAGGGGGGAGGCCCAGGGGGCAGTACTTC; CDR3aa: CASSSVGGRPRGQYF
d_gene: NA; j_gene: TRBJ2-7; abundance: few; v_gene: TRBV20-1; CDR3nt: TGCAGTGCTAGAGATGTCCTGGCAGGGAGCTACGAGCAGTACTTC; CDR3aa: CSARDVLAGSYEQYF
d_gene: NA; j_gene: TRBJ1-5; abundance: few; v_gene: TRBV6-5; CDR3nt: TGTGCCAGCACCCCACACCCCAATCAGCCCCAGCATTTT; CDR3aa: CASTPHPNQPQHF
d_gene: NA; j_gene: TRBJ1-2; abundance: NA; v_gene: TRBV29-1; CDR3nt: TGCAGCGTCAGGGGTGGTACTGCCTATGGCTACACCTTC; CDR3aa: CSVRGGTAYGYTF
d_gene: NA; j_gene: TRBJ1-2; abundance: NA; v_gene: TRBV29-1; CDR3nt: TGCAGCGTTGACTTACAGGGAGGGGTTGGCTACACCTTC; CDR3aa: CSVDLQGGVGYTF
d_gene: NA; j_gene: TRBJ2-1; abundance: few; v_gene: TRBV15; CDR3nt: TGTGCCACCAGCACTACCCCGCGGGGCTCCTACAATGAGCAGTTCTTC; CDR3aa: CATSTTPRGSYNEQFF
d_gene: NA; j_gene: TRBJ2-5; abundance: NA; v_gene: TRBV7-2; CDR3nt: TGTGCCAGCAGCACGGGGACGTGGGAGACCCAGTACTTC; CDR3aa: CASSTGTWETQYF